The sequence of this TCR beta chain was determined in a study of blood T cell repertoires in COVID-19 (dated by TCRdb to about 2020). As for the study more broadly: The collaborator samples originated in the United States, Italy and Spain and spanned the acute and convalescent phases of COVID-19. The material from the prospective study consisted of cDNA or gDNA derived from T cells, B-cell-depleted T cells, or PBMCs. Subjects who had been exposed to COVID-19, were actively infected with it, or had recovered from it provided the deeply sampled blood TCRbeta repertoires that made up the dataset. A freely available public database, intended as a resource for researchers studying the immune response to SARS-CoV-2, is where the repertoires were released. Nearly every sample came with metadata listing a de-identified subject ID, COVID-19 status, age in years and sex. Samples were obtained from the ongoing ImmuneRACE study (first 160 participants) and from approximately 1,200 subjects provided by 6 global collaborators. Where available, HLA class I and class II types were taken from metadata supplied by the sample provider and were not determined by assay-based typing.

General conclusions and limits of the study: How much clinical and demographic metadata was included differed by source and by participant, and the metadata was provided uncurated.

Collaborating institutions collected whole blood in K2EDTA tubes following their own protocols. For TCRbeta analysis, collaborator samples were shipped as frozen whole blood, as isolated PBMCs, or as DNA extracted from either sample type. The germline ends are 14 bases apart after V is trimmed by 5 bases and J by 6 bases. Its CDR3 holds 13 amino acids, cysteine through phenylalanine. Left in the record is the CDR3 DNA by itself, 39 bases read in frame from the first base. Looking up the germline V gene (reference sequence) yields CDR1 MNHEY and CDR2 SMNVEV. TCRbeta CDR3 regions were amplified from genomic DNA using the immunoSEQ Assay, a bias-controlled multiplex PCR. The source study handled its data this way. The number of nucleated cells in each sample was estimated by amplification of reference gene primers within the assay. To quantify the absolute abundance of each unique TCRbeta CDR3 rearrangement, sequence reads were collapsed and filtered. For each sample, productive Simpson clonality was calculated as the square root of Simpson's diversity index over productive rearrangements. Entries here come from immuneACCESS through TCRdb and include only in-frame sequences with V and J called. Some clones fail to appear in such tables; in the studies checked, an unresolved V gene covers under half of the shortfall, and the cause of the remainder is unknown. V and J calls and clone size are given by that table; D and trimming were obtained from the DNA. The sample table holds roughly 110,000 clones, of which under 95% were seen once. Less than 1.5% of the sample comes from the top ten.

In regard to this clone: Its antigen is unknown. The record has no base qualities; no much larger clone is one base away.

The rearranged chain carries TRBV27 and TRBJ2-7; TRBD2 is a possible D gene, resting on 6 matching bases. The source of this sequence is a woman under 40 with acute or convalescent COVID-19. The sample comprised peripheral blood. The CDR3 here reads CASSVGGWTEQYF. The nucleotide sequence is TGTGCCAGCAGTGTGGGGGGATGGACCGAGCAGTACTTC.